Listed here are 10 T cell receptor beta chains from one sample, sequenced in a study of OX40 agonist ivuxolimab in advanced cancers. The repertoire was sequenced with immunoSEQ multiplex PCR; TCRdb's copy has only in-frame clones and lacks some. The repertoire has about 70,000 clones, about 90% of them found once; the top ten carry about 2.5%. Sequenced material: CD4+ or CD8+ T cells sorted from blood, taken in a trial of the OX40 agonist ivuxolimab. Receptor source: an adult with an advanced solid tumor such as melanoma, head and neck, liver or kidney cancer.

The chain combines TRBV5-6 with TRBJ1-6, with D hard to call. Germline V lookup: CDR1 SGHDT, CDR2 YYEEEE. CDR3 size: 17 residues. V was cut by 6 bases and J by 0 bases, with 16 bases left in between. The CDR3 loop reads CASNLRLGSSYNSPLHF. The CDR3 nucleotides read TGTGCCAGCAACTTAAGACTGGGCAGCTCCTATAATTCACCCCTCCACTTT.

The chain uses TRBV28 and TRBJ2-2; tentative D call: TRBD2 (5 bases). Germline V CDR1 and CDR2: MDHEN, SYDVKM. The CDR3 spans 15 residues. The V end lost 3 bases, the J end lost 6 bases, and 14 bases lay between the germline ends. The CDR3 DNA reads TGTGCCAGCAGTTTGACCGGGGTGAGGGCCGGGGAGCTGTTTTTT. Amino acids: CASSLTGVRAGELFF.

The chain links TRBV18 to TRBJ2-5; D possibly matches TRBD1 or TRBD2 (5 bases each). The V gene lost 3 bases and the J gene lost 2 bases, with 7 bases spanning the gap. Germline loops: CDR1 KGHSH, CDR2 LQKENI. This CDR3 contains 13 residues. DNA of the CDR3: TGTGCCAGCTCACCGAGGGGACAAGAGACCCAGTACTTC. Encoded protein: CASSPRGQETQYF.

V gene TRBV10-3 combines with J gene TRBJ2-1; D gene uncertain. The CDR3 is 14 residues long. The germline CDR1 and CDR2 sequences are ENHRY and SYGVKD. V lost 3 bases to trimming and J lost 7 bases, with 13 bases between them. CDR3 DNA sequence: TGTGCCATCAGTGATGGCGTAGCAAGGAATGAGCAGTTCTTC. This codes for CAISDGVARNEQFF.

There are a few counts of this clone. The chain links TRBV2 to TRBJ1-2, with D uncertain. Germline V gene data show CDR1 as SNHLY and CDR2 as FYNNEI. Trimming cost V 6 bases and J 5 bases, with 10 bases left between them. The CDR3 runs to 12 residues. CDR3 protein: CASRETDYGYTF. DNA for the CDR3: TGTGCCAGCAGGGAGACGGATTATGGCTACACCTTC.

The chain employs TRBV7-2 and TRBJ2-7; TRBD1 matches 9 bases. This CDR3 region has 15 residues. Per the germline V gene, CDR1 is SGHTA and CDR2 is FQGNSA. J lost 5 bases, V lost 1 base, and 6 bases had no gene match. CDR3 sequence reads: CASSLEGTGSHEQYF. In DNA form, the CDR3 reads TGTGCCAGCAGCTTAGAAGGGACAGGGAGCCACGAGCAGTACTTC.

With regard to this clone: One end of the junction does not line up with germline, which may come from a read error. V gene TRBV7-2 combines with J gene TRBJ2-6; D remains unclear. This CDR3 contains 16 residues. Germline CDR1 SGHTA, CDR2 FQGNSA. CDR3 sequence (DNA): TGCGCCAGCAGCCAAGAGACCGGATCTGGGGCCAACGTCCTGACTTTC. It encodes CASSQETGSGANVLTF.

The chain employs TRBV29-1 and TRBJ2-1, with no clear D. Germline CDR1 SQVTM, CDR2 ANQGSEA. CDR3 size: 13 residues. Trimming shortened V by 2 bases and J by 13 bases, and 18 bases separated the two germline ends. The CDR3 DNA reads TGCAGCGTTGAAAGGTGGGCCGACGGGTCCCAGTTCTTC. Translation: CSVERWADGSQFF.

V usage is TRBV5-1 and J usage is TRBJ2-4; TRBD2 matches at 8 bases. J gave up 6 bases and V 4 bases, and 6 bases lay outside the gene matches. The germline V gene has CDR1 SGHRS and CDR2 YFSETQ. This CDR3 comprises 14 residues. CDR3 loop: CASSPGLAGNIQYF. The DNA of the CDR3 is TGCGCCAGCAGCCCCGGACTAGCAGGAAACATTCAGTACTTC.

V is TRBV11-2 and J is TRBJ2-1; the D is unclear. The germline V and J ends were trimmed by 0 bases and 0 bases, with 6 bases remaining between them. CDR3 length equals 15 residues. Germline-derived CDR1 and CDR2 are SGHAT and FQNNGV. CDR3 nucleotide sequence: TGTGCCAGCAGCTTAGAACGGTACTCCTACAATGAGCAGTTCTTC. The encoded protein is CASSLERYSYNEQFF.